These T cell receptor beta chains were read from a single sample in a study of blood T cell repertoires in COVID-19. TCRdb keeps only in-frame clones here, not all; method: immunoSEQ multiplex PCR. The table has 140,000 to 150,000 clones, roughly 84% seen once. The sequenced material came from PBMCs or T cells enriched from blood (not recorded which). These receptor sequences come from a woman in her fifties or sixties who had been exposed to COVID-19. Both conserved end residues are trimmed from each CDR3.

v_call: TRBV7-7
j_call: TRBJ2-7
cdr3_aa: ASSLTRNYEQY

v_call: TRBV9
j_call: TRBJ2-7
cdr3_aa: ASSVGSGISYEQY

v_call: TRBV15
j_call: TRBJ2-2
cdr3_aa: ATSGEVGELF

v_call: TRBV2
j_call: TRBJ1-1
cdr3_aa: ASSSRQGGGTEAF

v_call: TRBV5-1
j_call: TRBJ2-1
cdr3_aa: ASSLAGAVYNEQF

v_call: TRBV12-1
j_call: TRBJ2-3
cdr3_aa: ASSFIPADTQY

v_call: TRBV7-9
j_call: TRBJ1-1
cdr3_aa: ASSSPDRMNTEAF

v_call: TRBV20-1
j_call: TRBJ2-5
cdr3_aa: SAEDQETQY

v_call: TRBV5-8
j_call: TRBJ1-6
cdr3_aa: ASSLQGGVVSPLH

v_call: TRBV21-1
j_call: TRBJ2-2
cdr3_aa: ASSKALRLAGGGELF

v_call: TRBV2
j_call: TRBJ1-6
cdr3_aa: ASSEALNGRSPLH

v_call: TRBV4-3
j_call: TRBJ2-2
cdr3_aa: ASSHPTSGSSSTGELF

v_call: TRBV4-1
j_call: TRBJ1-5
cdr3_aa: ASSQEPGGVQPQH

v_call: TRBV16
j_call: TRBJ2-1
cdr3_aa: ASSARTAGGHEQF

v_call: TRBV12-3/TRBV12-4
j_call: TRBJ2-7
cdr3_aa: ASTLAGKYEQY

v_call: TRBV24-1
j_call: TRBJ2-3
cdr3_aa: ATSAVGDGTDTQY

v_call: TRBV4-3
j_call: TRBJ2-3
cdr3_aa: ASSHGTSAITDTQY

v_call: TRBV3-1/TRBV3-2
j_call: TRBJ2-4
cdr3_aa: ASSQDTGRVGNIQY

v_call: TRBV9
j_call: TRBJ2-1
cdr3_aa: ASSAAPGNHNEQF

v_call: TRBV6-5
j_call: TRBJ2-2
cdr3_aa: ASSYTETGTGELF

v_call: TRBV3-1/TRBV3-2
j_call: TRBJ1-6
cdr3_aa: ASSRMFGTANSPLH

v_call: TRBV7-2
j_call: TRBJ2-7
cdr3_aa: ASSLAPASGVYEQY

v_call: TRBV6-5
j_call: TRBJ1-1
cdr3_aa: ASSYSQNTEAF

v_call: TRBV7-9
j_call: TRBJ1-3
cdr3_aa: ASSRGGSGNTIY

v_call: TRBV12-3/TRBV12-4
j_call: TRBJ2-1
cdr3_aa: ASRSGRYNEQF

v_call: TRBV6-5
j_call: TRBJ1-1
cdr3_aa: ASHDRDRAF

v_call: TRBV9
j_call: TRBJ1-2
cdr3_aa: ASSVDERRLAYGYT

v_call: TRBV11-2
j_call: TRBJ1-5
cdr3_aa: ASSTGLGQPQH

v_call: TRBV27
j_call: TRBJ2-1
cdr3_aa: ASSGKAGHYNEQF

v_call: TRBV7-9
j_call: TRBJ1-1
cdr3_aa: ASSPRFTEAF

v_call: TRBV28
j_call: TRBJ1-2
cdr3_aa: ASRQPGQLYGYT

v_call: TRBV5-4
j_call: TRBJ2-1
cdr3_aa: ASRRDRGSYNEQF

v_call: TRBV6-5
j_call: TRBJ1-3
cdr3_aa: ASRLTSQGNTIY

v_call: TRBV12-3/TRBV12-4
j_call: TRBJ1-5
cdr3_aa: ASRGGNQPQH

v_call: TRBV7-2
j_call: TRBJ2-7
cdr3_aa: ASSRGGATFGEQY

v_call: TRBV6-1
j_call: TRBJ2-3
cdr3_aa: ASSERGAASTDTQY

v_call: TRBV18
j_call: TRBJ1-2
cdr3_aa: ASSPKTGYGYT